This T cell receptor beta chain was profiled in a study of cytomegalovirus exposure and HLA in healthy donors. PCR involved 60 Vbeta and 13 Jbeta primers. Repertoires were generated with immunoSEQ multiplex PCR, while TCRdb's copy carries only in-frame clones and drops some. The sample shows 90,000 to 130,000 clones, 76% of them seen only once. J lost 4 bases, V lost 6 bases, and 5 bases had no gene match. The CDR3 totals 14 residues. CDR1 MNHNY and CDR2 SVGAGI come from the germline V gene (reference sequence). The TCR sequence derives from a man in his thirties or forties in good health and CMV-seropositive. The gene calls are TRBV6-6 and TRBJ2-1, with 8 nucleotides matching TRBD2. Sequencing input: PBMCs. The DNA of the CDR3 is TGTGCCAGCAGCCCTGGACTAGCATACAATGAGCAGTTCTTC. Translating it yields CASSPGLAYNEQFF.